This record covers a single TCR beta chain. What it binds is unknown. A read error may produce the germline difference seen at one junction end. Combining a sample-barcoded 5' primer with a J-beta primer mix, a second PCR ran for roughly 7 to 12 cycles. Each CDR3 protein is one row after TCRdb ran MiXCR on the 5' RACE reads. The table records some 1.6 million distinct CDR3 sequences, roughly 30% of them present only once. This sample was included in a study of blood T cells in healthy people across ages. Germline CDR1 MNHEY, CDR2 SVGAGI. The CDR3 is made up of 13 amino acids. General study results and limits: It was held that diversity estimates obtained from one million T cells represented underestimates. Naive T cell percentage by flow cytometry tracked strongly with beta diversity.

Specimen: blood. This clonotype was obtained from a woman in her twenties or thirties in good health. The chain links TRBV6-5 to TRBJ1-1; D gene uncertain. The CDR3 reads CAGSYRMAREAFF. As DNA, the CDR3 is TGTGCCGGCAGTTACCGAATGGCCCGTGAAGCTTTCTTT.